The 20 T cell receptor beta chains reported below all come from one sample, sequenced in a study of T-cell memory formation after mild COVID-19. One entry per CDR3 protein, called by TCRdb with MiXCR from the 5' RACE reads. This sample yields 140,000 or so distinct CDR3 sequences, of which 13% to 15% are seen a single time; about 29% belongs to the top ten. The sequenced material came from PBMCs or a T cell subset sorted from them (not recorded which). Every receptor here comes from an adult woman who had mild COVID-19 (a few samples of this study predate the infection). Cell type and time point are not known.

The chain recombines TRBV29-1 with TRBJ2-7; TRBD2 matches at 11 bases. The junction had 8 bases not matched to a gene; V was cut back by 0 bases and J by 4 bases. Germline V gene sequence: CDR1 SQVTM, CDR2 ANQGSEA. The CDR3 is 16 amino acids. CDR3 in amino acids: CSVEDPGLAGTYEQYF. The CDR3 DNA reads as TGCAGCGTTGAAGATCCCGGACTAGCGGGTACTTACGAGCAGTACTTC.

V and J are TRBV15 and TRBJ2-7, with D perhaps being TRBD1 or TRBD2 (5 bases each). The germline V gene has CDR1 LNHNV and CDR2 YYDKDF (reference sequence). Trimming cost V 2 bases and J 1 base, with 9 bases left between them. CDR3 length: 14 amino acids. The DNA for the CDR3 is TGTGCCACCAGCAGAAGGGACCGATCCTACGAGCAGTACTTC. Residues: CATSRRDRSYEQYF.

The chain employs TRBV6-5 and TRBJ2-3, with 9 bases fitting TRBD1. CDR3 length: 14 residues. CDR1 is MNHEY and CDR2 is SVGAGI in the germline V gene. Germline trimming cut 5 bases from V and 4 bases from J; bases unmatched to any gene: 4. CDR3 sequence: CASSGQGRADTQYF. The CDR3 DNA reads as TGTGCCAGCAGTGGACAGGGGCGTGCAGATACGCAGTATTTT.

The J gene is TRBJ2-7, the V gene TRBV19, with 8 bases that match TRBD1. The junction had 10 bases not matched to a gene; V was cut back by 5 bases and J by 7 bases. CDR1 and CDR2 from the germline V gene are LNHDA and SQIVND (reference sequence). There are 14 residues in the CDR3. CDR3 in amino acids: CASSSPGGLPEQYF. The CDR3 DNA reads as TGTGCCAGTAGTTCCCCAGGGGGCCTCCCGGAGCAGTACTTC.

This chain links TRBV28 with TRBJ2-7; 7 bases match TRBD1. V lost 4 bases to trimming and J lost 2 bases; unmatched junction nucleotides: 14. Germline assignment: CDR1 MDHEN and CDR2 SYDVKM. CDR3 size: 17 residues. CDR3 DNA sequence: TGTGCCAGCAGTTCCAACCCTTATGACAGGGAAGCCTACGAGCAGTACTTC. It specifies CASSSNPYDREAYEQYF.

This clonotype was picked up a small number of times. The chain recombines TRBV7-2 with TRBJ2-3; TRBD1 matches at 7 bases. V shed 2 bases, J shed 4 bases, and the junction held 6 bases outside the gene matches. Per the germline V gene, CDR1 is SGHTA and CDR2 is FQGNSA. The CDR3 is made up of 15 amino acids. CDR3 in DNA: TGTGCCAGCAGCTTACGAGGGGGCAGGGCAGATACGCAGTATTTT. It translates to CASSLRGGRADTQYF.

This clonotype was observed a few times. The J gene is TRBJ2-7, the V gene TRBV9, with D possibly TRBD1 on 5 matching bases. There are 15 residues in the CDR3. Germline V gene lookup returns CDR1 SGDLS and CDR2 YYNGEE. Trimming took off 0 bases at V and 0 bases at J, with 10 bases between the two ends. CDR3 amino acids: CASSVGQGPSYEQYF. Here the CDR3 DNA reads TGTGCCAGCAGCGTAGGTCAGGGTCCCTCCTACGAGCAGTACTTC. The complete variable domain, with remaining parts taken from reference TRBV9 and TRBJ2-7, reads DSGVTQTPKHLITATGQRVTLRCSPRSGDLSVYWYQQSLDQGLQFLIQYYNGEERAKGNILERFSAQQFPDLHSELNLSSLELGDSALYFCASSVGQGPSYEQYFGPGTRLTVT.

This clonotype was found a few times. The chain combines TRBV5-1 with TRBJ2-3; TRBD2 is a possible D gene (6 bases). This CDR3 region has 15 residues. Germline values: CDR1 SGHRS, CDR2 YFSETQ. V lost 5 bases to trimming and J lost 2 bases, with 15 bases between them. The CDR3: CASRPHGGDTDTQYF. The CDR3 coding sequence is TGCGCCAGCAGACCGCACGGCGGGGACACAGATACGCAGTATTTT. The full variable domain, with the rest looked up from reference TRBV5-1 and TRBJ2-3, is KAGVTQTPRYLIKTRGQQVTLSCSPISGHRSVSWYQQTPGQGLQFLFEYFSETQRNKGNFPGRFSGRQFSNSRSEMNVSTLELGDSALYLCASRPHGGDTDTQYFGPGTRLTVL.

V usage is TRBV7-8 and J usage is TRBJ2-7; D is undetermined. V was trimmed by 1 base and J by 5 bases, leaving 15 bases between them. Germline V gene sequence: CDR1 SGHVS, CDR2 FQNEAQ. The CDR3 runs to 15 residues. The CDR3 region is CASSLGVVNPDEQYF. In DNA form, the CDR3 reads TGTGCCAGCAGCTTAGGGGTAGTCAACCCAGACGAGCAGTACTTC.

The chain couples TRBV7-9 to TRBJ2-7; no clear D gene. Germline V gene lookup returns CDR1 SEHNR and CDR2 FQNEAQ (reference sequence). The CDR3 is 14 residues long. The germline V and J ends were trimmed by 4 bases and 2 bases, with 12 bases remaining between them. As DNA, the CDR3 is TGTGCCAGCAGCTCTCCTCGCCAGGCCTACGAGCAGTACTTC. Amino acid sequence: CASSSPRQAYEQYF.

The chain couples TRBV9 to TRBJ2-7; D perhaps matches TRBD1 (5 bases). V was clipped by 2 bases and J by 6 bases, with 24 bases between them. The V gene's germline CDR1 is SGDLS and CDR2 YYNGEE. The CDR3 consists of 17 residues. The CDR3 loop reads CASSVPPGQLVFVEQYF. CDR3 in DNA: TGTGCCAGCAGCGTCCCCCCAGGGCAGCTGGTCTTTGTCGAGCAGTACTTC.

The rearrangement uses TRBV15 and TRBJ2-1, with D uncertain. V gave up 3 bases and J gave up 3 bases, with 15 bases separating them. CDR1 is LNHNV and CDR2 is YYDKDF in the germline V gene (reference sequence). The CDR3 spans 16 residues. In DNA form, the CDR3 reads TGTGCCACCAGCAGTGACACCACAGCCTTCTACAATGAGCAGTTCTTC. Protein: CATSSDTTAFYNEQFF.

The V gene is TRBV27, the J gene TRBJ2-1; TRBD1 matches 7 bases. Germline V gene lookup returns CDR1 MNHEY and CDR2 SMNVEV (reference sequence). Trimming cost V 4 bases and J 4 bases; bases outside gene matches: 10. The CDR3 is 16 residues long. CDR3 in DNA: TGTGCCAGCAGTTCGGGGACGGCAGGGGGATACAATGAGCAGTTCTTC. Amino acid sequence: CASSSGTAGGYNEQFF.

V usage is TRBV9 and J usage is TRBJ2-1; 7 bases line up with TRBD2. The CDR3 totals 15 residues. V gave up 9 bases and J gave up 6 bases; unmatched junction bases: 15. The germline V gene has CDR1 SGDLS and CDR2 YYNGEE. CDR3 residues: CATSTSEVSGNEQFF. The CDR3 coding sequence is TGTGCCACCAGTACTAGCGAAGTGAGTGGCAATGAGCAGTTCTTC.

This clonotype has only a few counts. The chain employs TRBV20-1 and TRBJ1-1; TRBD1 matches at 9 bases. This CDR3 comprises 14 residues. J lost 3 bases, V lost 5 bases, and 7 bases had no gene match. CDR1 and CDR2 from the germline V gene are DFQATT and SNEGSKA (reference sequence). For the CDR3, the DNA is TGCAGTGCTCGGACAGGGGAGGTGCACACTGAAGCTTTCTTT. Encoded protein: CSARTGEVHTEAFF.

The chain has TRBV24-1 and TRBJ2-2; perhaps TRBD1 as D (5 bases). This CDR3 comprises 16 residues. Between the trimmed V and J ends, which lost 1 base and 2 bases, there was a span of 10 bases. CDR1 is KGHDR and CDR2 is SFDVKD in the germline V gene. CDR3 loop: CATSDLGVLNTGELFF. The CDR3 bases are TGTGCCACCAGTGATTTAGGGGTGCTCAACACCGGGGAGCTGTTTTTT.

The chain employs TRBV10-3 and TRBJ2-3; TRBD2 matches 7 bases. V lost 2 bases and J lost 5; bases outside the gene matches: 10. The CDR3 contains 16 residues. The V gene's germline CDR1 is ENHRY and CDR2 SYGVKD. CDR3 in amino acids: CAISEASGALEDTQYF. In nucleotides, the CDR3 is TGTGCCATCAGTGAGGCCAGCGGGGCGCTCGAAGATACGCAGTATTTT.

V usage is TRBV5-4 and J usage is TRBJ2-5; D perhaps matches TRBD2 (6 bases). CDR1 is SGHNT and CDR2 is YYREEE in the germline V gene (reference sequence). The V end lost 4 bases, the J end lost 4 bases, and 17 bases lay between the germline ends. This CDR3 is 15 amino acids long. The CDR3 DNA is TGTGCCAGCAGCCACCCGGGGGTTCTTGGAGAGACCCAGTACTTC. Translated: CASSHPGVLGETQYF.

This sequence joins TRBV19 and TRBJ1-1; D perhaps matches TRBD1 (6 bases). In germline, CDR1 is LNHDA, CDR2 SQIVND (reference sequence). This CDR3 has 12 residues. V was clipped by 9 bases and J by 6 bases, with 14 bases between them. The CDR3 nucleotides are TGTGCCAGCAGCGGGGGGGCAGCTGAAGCTTTCTTT. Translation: CASSGGAAEAFF.

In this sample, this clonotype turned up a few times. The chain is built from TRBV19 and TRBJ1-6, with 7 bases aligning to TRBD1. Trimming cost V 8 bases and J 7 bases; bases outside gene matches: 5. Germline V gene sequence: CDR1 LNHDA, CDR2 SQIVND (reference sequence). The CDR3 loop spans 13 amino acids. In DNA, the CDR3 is TGTGCCAGTCACAGGGGCATCAATTCACCCCTCCACTTT. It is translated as CASHRGINSPLHF. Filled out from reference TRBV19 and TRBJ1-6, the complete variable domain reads DGGITQSPKYLFRKEGQNVTLSCEQNLNHDAMYWYRQDPGQGLRLIYYSQIVNDFQKGDIAEGYSVSREKKESFPLTVTSAQKNPTAFYLCASHRGINSPLHFGNGTRLTVT.